This entry concerns a single TCR beta chain. Generated by immunoSEQ multiplex PCR, the TCRdb table keeps only in-frame clones and is missing some. The data hold 250,000 or so clones, with 83% observed a single time. These data are taken from a study of blood T cell repertoires in COVID-19. CDR1 and CDR2 (germline): MNHEY, SVGEGT. The V gene end was trimmed by 5 bases and the J gene end by 2 bases; junction bases not matched to a gene: 10. The CDR3 length is 16 residues. Cohort allocation depended upon clinical history that participants reported. The sequenced material came from PBMCs or T cells enriched from blood (not recorded which). The chain employs TRBV6-2 or TRBV6-3 and TRBJ2-7; TRBD1 matches 9 bases. The receptor was isolated from a middle-aged woman who had been exposed to COVID-19. CDR3 region: CASSKLRQGGPYEQYF. The CDR3 coding sequence is TGTGCCAGCAGTAAACTCCGACAGGGGGGCCCCTACGAGCAGTACTTC.